This T cell receptor (beta chain) emerged from a study of cytomegalovirus exposure and HLA in healthy donors. As to this clone: Its specificity is unknown.

Study-wide points: Common viral pathogens were later found to be apparently linked to several of the most significant clusters. Whilst most TCR sequences proved rare, a subset of public TCRs occurred across many donors. Follow-up analysis found HLA locus-dependent TCR association rates, highest for DRB1 and lowest for HLA-C.

CDR3 length: 15 amino acids. Germline CDR1 is SGHVS and CDR2 is FQNEAQ. J gave up 3 bases and V 4 bases, and 7 bases lay outside the gene matches. 60 Vbeta and 13 Jbeta primers were used in PCR. Sequencing used immunoSEQ multiplex PCR; TCRdb keeps in-frame clones, though not all of them. The sample consists of 150,000 to 200,000 clones, about four fifths of them appearing once. V is TRBV7-8 and J is TRBJ1-1; 8 bases align to TRBD1. This receptor was obtained from a man aged 45 to 65 in good health and CMV-seropositive. Sequencing was performed on PBMCs. CDR3 sequence (DNA): TGTGCCAGCAGCTGGACAGGGAGAGGGGACACTGAAGCTTTCTTT. As protein: CASSWTGRGDTEAFF.